Here is one T cell receptor beta chain with its context. The antigen is undetermined. This sample is drawn from a study of beta chain features in type 1 diabetes. Study context: All of the samples together had around 110,000,000 sorted cells examined.

Expressed TCRB transcripts were sequenced, since all the RNA that had been isolated was reverse transcribed. Using immunoSEQ multiplex PCR, the repertoire was profiled, and TCRdb retains in-frame clones only, with some absent. The repertoire holds 250,000 to 350,000 clones, with roughly an eighth as singletons. Study-wide results and caveats: Type 1 diabetes patients had VDJ junctions that carried fewer insertions and more deletions. Within each of all four CD4+ subsets, Type 1 diabetes patients had TCRB CDR3s that were moderately but significantly shorter. It was not settled here whether HLA type affects TCRB rearrangement.

Germline-derived CDR1 and CDR2 are SGHRS and YFSETQ. This CDR3 has 14 amino acids. V shed 0 bases and J shed 2 bases, with 6 bases lying between them. Sorting based on CD45RO/CCR7/CD25/CD127/CD95/CD27 separated CD4+ naive, central memory, regulatory and stem cell-like memory cells. The TCR sequence derives from a man aged 25-40 years with type 1 diabetes. Sequencing input: naive CD4+ T cells from blood. V and J are TRBV5-1 and TRBJ2-4, with a tentative D call TRBD1 (5 bases). CDR3 in amino acids: CASSLDRSKNIQYF. The CDR3 DNA is TGCGCCAGCAGCTTGGACAGGTCCAAAAACATTCAGTACTTC.